Below, 12 T cell receptor beta chains from the same sample are listed, as sequenced in a study of shared clonotypes between healthy human individuals. Only CD45RO-negative cells positively selected for CCR7 counted as naive CD8 cells, so terminally differentiated effector memory CD45RA+ cells were excluded. Here immunoSEQ multiplex PCR was the method, and the copy in TCRdb shows in-frame clones only, minus some. Here the sample spans millions of clones, 90% to 95% being singletons. Sequenced input: naive CD8+ T cells from PBMCs. The origin of the receptors is a man aged 18 to 30 in good health. Some clones in this sample may be carry-over from other donors' samples.

The chain uses TRBV7-6 and TRBJ1-4; no definite D call. The CDR3 has 12 residues. The V gene lost 2 bases and the J gene lost 6 bases, with 4 bases spanning the gap. Germline V CDR1 and CDR2: SGHVS, FNYEAQ. The CDR3 here is CASSLTHEKLFF. In nucleotides, the CDR3 is TGTGCCAGCAGCTTAACACATGAAAAACTGTTTTTT.

This chain links TRBV2 with TRBJ2-4, with 8 nucleotides matching TRBD1. Trimming took 2 bases from V and 5 from J; bases not matched to a gene: 11. Germline CDR1 and CDR2: SNHLY and FYNNEI. The CDR3 totals 17 residues. The CDR3 region has the DNA TGTGCCAGCAGTGAAAGGGTGGCAGGGGGCTACGAAAACATTCAGTACTTC. This encodes CASSERVAGGYENIQYF.

V usage is TRBV5-1 and J usage is TRBJ1-2; no reliable D call. The V gene lost 1 base and the J gene lost 8 bases, with 12 bases spanning the gap. Germline V gene sequence: CDR1 SGHRS, CDR2 YFSETQ. The CDR3 extends over 13 amino acids. CDR3 sequence reads: CASSLWAGEGYTF. CDR3 DNA: TGCGCCAGCAGCTTGTGGGCAGGTGAGGGCTACACCTTC.

The gene calls are TRBV9 and TRBJ2-7; D not resolved. The CDR3 has 14 residues. Between the trimmed V and J ends, which lost 2 bases and 7 bases, there was a span of 16 bases. In germline, CDR1 is SGDLS, CDR2 YYNGEE. CDR3 in DNA: TGTGCCAGCAGCGTTGGCGACTCCGATCCTGAGCAGTACTTC. Translation: CASSVGDSDPEQYF.

This clone occurred once. The chain joins TRBV7-6 to TRBJ2-3; D unclear. CDR3 length: 13 residues. V was trimmed by 0 bases and J by 4 bases, leaving 5 bases between them. Germline V CDR1 and CDR2: SGHVS, FNYEAQ. This CDR3 reads CASSLAIPDTQYF. The DNA of the CDR3 is TGTGCCAGCAGCTTAGCGATTCCAGATACGCAGTATTTT.

The chain carries TRBV7-3 and TRBJ2-2; D not certain. Per the germline V gene, CDR1 is SGHTA and CDR2 is FQGTGA. This CDR3 contains 11 residues. Trimming shortened V by 8 bases and J by 6 bases, and 7 bases separated the two germline ends. The CDR3 here is CASASAGELFF. The CDR3 DNA reads as TGTGCCAGCGCGAGCGCCGGGGAGCTGTTTTTT. Together with reference TRBV7-3 and TRBJ2-2, the CDR3 gives the full variable domain: GAGVSQTPSNKVTEKGKYVELRCDPISGHTALYWYRQSLGQGPEFLIYFQGTGAADDSGLPNDRFFAVRPEGSVSTLKIQRTERGDSAVYLCASASAGELFFGEGSRLTVL.

This clone was seen only once. The chain uses TRBV5-6 and TRBJ2-7, with TRBD2 matching over 7 bases. The CDR3 length is 15 residues. V shed 0 bases, J shed 2 bases, and the junction held 5 bases outside the gene matches. The germline V gene has CDR1 SGHDT and CDR2 YYEEEE. The CDR3 DNA is TGTGCCAGCAGCTTGGCCGGGGGGTACCCCTACGAGCAGTACTTC. Translated, it gives CASSLAGGYPYEQYF.

V usage is TRBV27 and J usage is TRBJ1-2, with no clear D. From germline, CDR1 is MNHEY and CDR2 SMNVEV (reference sequence). The CDR3 contains 14 residues. V gave up 3 bases and J gave up 4 bases, with 12 bases separating them. This CDR3 reads CASSLKGLGYGYTF. CDR3 in DNA: TGTGCCAGCAGTTTGAAGGGTTTGGGCTATGGCTACACCTTC.

The chain links TRBV9 to TRBJ1-1; D not resolved. The CDR3 extends over 15 amino acids. V lost 0 bases to trimming and J lost 0 bases, with 9 bases between them. Germline V lookup: CDR1 SGDLS, CDR2 YYNGEE. Here the CDR3 reads CASSVDQAMNTEAFF. As DNA, the CDR3 is TGTGCCAGCAGCGTAGACCAGGCCATGAACACTGAAGCTTTCTTT.

This rearrangement joins TRBV10-3 to TRBJ2-7, with 8 bases aligning to TRBD2. Germline V gene sequence: CDR1 ENHRY, CDR2 SYGVKD. The CDR3 sequence is 14 residues long. V trimming: 3 bases; J trimming: 2 bases; junction bases outside the gene matches: 3. The CDR3 DNA follows: TGTGCCATCAGTGATTTAGCGGGGACCTACGAGCAGTACTTC. Translated, it gives CAISDLAGTYEQYF.

The chain joins TRBV7-9 to TRBJ2-7; TRBD2 might be the D (6 bases). The V end lost 5 bases, the J end lost 7 bases, and 12 bases lay between the germline ends. The CDR3 runs to 12 residues. CDR1 is SEHNR and CDR2 is FQNEAQ in the germline V gene (reference sequence). The CDR3 bases are TGTGCCAGCAGCGCCTCCCGGGGGGAGCAGTACTTC. This encodes CASSASRGEQYF.

This chain joins TRBV28 and TRBJ1-1; 7 nucleotides match TRBD1. J was trimmed by 4 bases and V by 1 base; bases with no gene match: 9. The CDR3 extends over 16 amino acids. Looked up from germline, CDR1 is MDHEN and CDR2 is SYDVKM. The CDR3 bases are TGTGCCAGCAGTTTATTTGGTGACAGGGTCCCCACTGAAGCTTTCTTT. Amino acids: CASSLFGDRVPTEAFF.